Each of the 13 T cell receptor beta chains below was sequenced from the same sample in a study of blood T cell repertoires in COVID-19. Clones were read by immunoSEQ multiplex PCR, and TCRdb kept only the in-frame ones, dropping some. This table has around 130,000 clones, around 87% appearing once. The sample consisted of peripheral blood. The receptor set was obtained from a woman aged 50 to 60 who had recovered from COVID-19.

This chain links TRBV7-3 with TRBJ2-1; 10 bases fit TRBD2. The CDR3 contains 16 residues. Unmatched junction bases numbered 8, after V lost 5 bases and J lost 4 bases. Germline V lookup: CDR1 SGHTA, CDR2 FQGTGA. CDR3 bases: TGTGCCAGCAGCCCTGCCGGGACTAGCGCATACAATGAGCAGTTCTTC. Amino acid sequence: CASSPAGTSAYNEQFF.

The chain couples TRBV7-2 to TRBJ2-3, with a possible D match to TRBD2 (6 bases). Germline values: CDR1 SGHTA, CDR2 FQGNSA. Trimming shortened V by 3 bases and J by 2 bases, and 12 bases separated the two germline ends. The CDR3 is 15 amino acids. CDR3 nucleotides: TGTGCCAGCAGCTTTGGGACTTCTTACACAGATACGCAGTATTTT. It is translated as CASSFGTSYTDTQYF.

The chain carries TRBV9 and TRBJ2-1; no clear D. The germline CDR1 and CDR2 sequences are SGDLS and YYNGEE. V lost 0 bases to trimming and J lost 5 bases, with 9 bases between them. The CDR3 sequence is 14 residues long. CDR3 in amino acids: CASSVVSLDNEQFF. In nucleotides, the CDR3 is TGTGCCAGCAGCGTAGTTTCCTTAGACAATGAGCAGTTCTTC.

This clone has only a few counts. Distinct nucleotide sequences in the sample also encode this CDR3. CDR3 protein: CASSLGSGSYTGELFF. DNA for the CDR3: TGCGCCAGCAGCTTGGGGTCAGGGTCCTACACCGGGGAGCTGTTTTTT. V is TRBV5-1 and J is TRBJ2-2; D is perhaps TRBD1 (5 bases). Trimming removed 0 bases at V and 3 bases at J, with 12 bases between. The V gene's germline CDR1 is SGHRS and CDR2 YFSETQ. CDR3 size: 16 residues.

This clone was picked up many times. This chain joins TRBV3-1 (or the pseudogene TRBV3-2) and TRBJ1-4, with 8 bases identical to TRBD1. The CDR3 spans 16 residues. CDR1 is LGHDT and CDR2 is YNNKEL in the germline V gene (reference sequence). The trim removed 5 bases at V and 8 bases at J, leaving 13 bases unmatched. The CDR3 loop reads CASSSLFGQGNEKLFF. The CDR3 DNA reads TGTGCCAGCAGCTCGTTGTTCGGACAGGGAAACGAAAAACTGTTTTTT.

The chain uses TRBV5-8 and TRBJ2-3; D unclear. The V end was cut by 2 bases, the J end by 4 bases, with 5 bases between. CDR1 and CDR2 (germline): SGHTS, YDEGEE. The CDR3 is 12 residues long. The CDR3 region has the DNA TGTGCCAGCAGCTTCGGGTCAGATACGCAGTATTTT. Amino acids: CASSFGSDTQYF.

This clone was detected only once. The CDR3 sequence is CAISESAGPVDEQFF. The DNA of the CDR3 is TGTGCCATCAGTGAGTCGGCGGGCCCAGTGGATGAGCAGTTCTTC. The rearrangement links TRBV10-3 to TRBJ2-1; maybe TRBD2 (5 bases). Germline V CDR1 and CDR2: ENHRY, SYGVKD. The CDR3 loop spans 15 amino acids. V was cut by 0 bases and J by 8 bases, with 14 bases left in between.

The chain links TRBV5-1 to TRBJ2-3; the D gene is possibly TRBD2 (7 bases). From germline, CDR1 is SGHRS and CDR2 YFSETQ. CDR3 length equals 16 residues. V was shortened by 0 bases and J by 4 bases, with 15 bases between the two germline ends. The CDR3 spells CASSLAGGGQADTQYF. The DNA for the CDR3 is TGCGCCAGCAGCTTGGCCGGCGGGGGCCAGGCAGATACGCAGTATTTT.

The chain has TRBV7-9 and TRBJ2-3; perhaps TRBD2 as D (6 bases). In germline, CDR1 is SEHNR, CDR2 FQNEAQ (reference sequence). The CDR3 runs to 16 residues. Trimming took off 4 bases at V and 0 bases at J, with 14 bases between the two ends. As DNA, the CDR3 is TGTGCCAGCAGCTACCCCGGGGAGGCTAGCACAGATACGCAGTATTTT. Translated, it gives CASSYPGEASTDTQYF.

This chain uses TRBV10-3 with TRBJ2-1, with D maybe TRBD1 (5 bases). The germline gives CDR1 ENHRY, CDR2 SYGVKD. V was pared by 0 bases and J by 5 bases, with 20 bases between. The CDR3 spans 18 residues. CDR3 nucleotides: TGTGCCATCAGTGAGTCGGGGCTTTTCACCGGCAACGACAATGAGCAGTTCTTC. The encoded protein is CAISESGLFTGNDNEQFF.

This chain uses TRBV24-1 with TRBJ2-1; the match to TRBD2 covers 10 bases. CDR1 and CDR2 (germline): KGHDR, SFDVKD. This CDR3 is built from 16 residues. Germline trimming cut 4 bases from V and 4 bases from J; bases unmatched to any gene: 6. The CDR3 is CATSDPLAGAYNEQFF. DNA of the CDR3: TGTGCCACCAGTGACCCTCTAGCGGGGGCATACAATGAGCAGTTCTTC.

The chain combines TRBV7-6 with TRBJ2-7, with D perhaps TRBD2 (5 bases). The germline gives CDR1 SGHVS, CDR2 FNYEAQ. The V end was cut by 5 bases, the J end by 3 bases, with 23 bases between. The CDR3 consists of 17 residues. Written as DNA, the CDR3 is TGTGCCAGCAGCCTAGGTGGCAGAGGAGGTAGGAACTACGAGCAGTACTTC. This sequence encodes CASSLGGRGGRNYEQYF.

The rearrangement links TRBV25-1 to TRBJ1-1; D not certain. The V and J ends lost 2 bases and 9 bases respectively, with 13 bases between them. This CDR3 is 13 amino acids long. In germline, CDR1 is MGHDK, CDR2 SYGVNS. The DNA of the CDR3 is TGTGCCAGCAGTGAAAGAATCACAGATCAAGCTTTCTTT. This encodes CASSERITDQAFF.